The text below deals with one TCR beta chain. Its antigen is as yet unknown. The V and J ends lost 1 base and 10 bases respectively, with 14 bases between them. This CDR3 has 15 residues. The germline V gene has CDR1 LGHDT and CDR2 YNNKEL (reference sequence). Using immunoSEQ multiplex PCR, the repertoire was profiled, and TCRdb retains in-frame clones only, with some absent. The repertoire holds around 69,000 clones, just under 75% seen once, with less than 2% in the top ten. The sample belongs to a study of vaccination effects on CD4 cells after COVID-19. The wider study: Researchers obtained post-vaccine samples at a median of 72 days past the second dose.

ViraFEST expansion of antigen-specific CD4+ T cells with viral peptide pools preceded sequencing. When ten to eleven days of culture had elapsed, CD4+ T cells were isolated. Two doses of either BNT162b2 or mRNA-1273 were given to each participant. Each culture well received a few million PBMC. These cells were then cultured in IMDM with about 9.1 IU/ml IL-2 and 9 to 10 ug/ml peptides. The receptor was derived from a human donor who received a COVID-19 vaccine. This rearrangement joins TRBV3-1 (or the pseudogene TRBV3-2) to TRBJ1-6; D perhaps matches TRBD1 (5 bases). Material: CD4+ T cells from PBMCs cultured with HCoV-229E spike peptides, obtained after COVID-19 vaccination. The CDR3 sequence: CASSQVRGVGSPLHF. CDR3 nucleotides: TGTGCCAGCAGCCAAGTTCGGGGGGTTGGATCACCCCTCCACTTT.